This T cell receptor (beta chain) was sequenced for a study of T cells in Graves' hyperthyroidism and ophthalmopathy. Overall study results and limits: Before onset, ophthalmopathy was predicted by the model a median around 6 months earlier. Blood also carried most thyroid clonotypes expanded above 0.001.

Trimming left V 6 bases short and J 0 bases short, with 15 bases between. Germline V gene lookup returns CDR1 MNHEY and CDR2 SMNVEV (reference sequence). CDR3 length: 15 residues. This clonotype was counted at least ten times. Its target is unknown. The CDR3 regions of TCR beta were amplified from RNA transcripts. HTBI primers were used for first-round RT-PCR of the TCR CDR3. One entry per CDR3 protein, called by TCRdb with MiXCR from the multiplex PCR reads. The data hold 380,000 or so distinct CDR3 sequences, with about 15% observed a single time. The chain couples TRBV27 to TRBJ2-7; D call uncertain. Sequencing was performed on blood. This TCR derives from a woman younger than 45 with Graves' hyperthyroidism. This CDR3 is CASRTSGGSSYEQYF. The CDR3 bases are TGTGCCAGCAGGACCTCGGGCGGTAGCTCCTACGAGCAGTACTTC.